The 31 T cell receptor beta chains listed next were all sequenced from one sample in a study of CD4 T cells in relation to SARS-CoV-2 and coronaviruses. Sequencing used immunoSEQ multiplex PCR; TCRdb keeps in-frame clones, though not all of them. The repertoire consists of tens of thousands of clones, with 65% to 80% occurring once and the leading ten covering nearly 3.5%. These TCRs are of unknown antigen specificity. The sample was memory CD4+ T cells from PBMCs, cultured in vitro. Receptors were obtained from an adult with COVID-19.

The chain employs TRBV19 and TRBJ2-1, with D perhaps matching TRBD1 (6 bases). The V end was cut by 6 bases, the J end by 3 bases, with 9 bases between. Germline CDR1 reads LNHDA; CDR2 reads SQIVND (reference sequence). The CDR3 is made up of 13 amino acids. The CDR3: CASSKTGYNEQFF. CDR3 bases: TGTGCCAGTAGCAAGACAGGCTACAATGAGCAGTTCTTC.

The J gene is TRBJ2-4, the V gene TRBV29-1, with D perhaps matching TRBD1 (6 bases). The CDR3 has 14 residues. Looked up from germline, CDR1 is SQVTM and CDR2 is ANQGSEA. The ends were cut back, 4 bases at V and 0 bases at J, with 10 bases in the middle. The CDR3 spells CSVAGALAKNIQYF. CDR3 bases: TGCAGCGTTGCAGGGGCTCTAGCCAAAAACATTCAGTACTTC.

The chain couples TRBV28 to TRBJ2-2, with D tentatively TRBD2 (6 bases). Germline V gene data show CDR1 as MDHEN and CDR2 as SYDVKM. The V end was cut by 5 bases, the J end by 0 bases, with 13 bases between. This CDR3 comprises 16 residues. The CDR3 protein is CASSEASATNTGELFF. CDR3 nucleotides: TGTGCCAGCAGTGAAGCTAGCGCCACGAACACCGGGGAGCTGTTTTTT.

The chain combines TRBV7-9 with TRBJ2-1; D might be TRBD2 (6 bases). CDR1 and CDR2 from the germline V gene are SEHNR and FQNEAQ (reference sequence). The CDR3 consists of 15 residues. Trimming removed 6 bases at V and 3 bases at J, with 15 bases between. CDR3 sequence (DNA): TGTGCCAGCAGTTTACGGGAGCAGAACTACAATGAGCAGTTCTTC. Translated: CASSLREQNYNEQFF.

This clone appeared a single time. The rearrangement uses TRBV4-3 and TRBJ2-5, with 7 nucleotides matching TRBD2. CDR3 size: 13 residues. Germline V CDR1 and CDR2: LGHNA, YSLEER. V gave up 4 bases and J gave up 4 bases; unmatched junction bases: 3. The CDR3 DNA follows: TGCGCCAGCAGCCGGACTAGAGGAGAGACCCAGTACTTC. Its translation is CASSRTRGETQYF.

The chain couples TRBV5-1 to TRBJ2-7; 7 bases are a match to TRBD1. Germline loops: CDR1 SGHRS, CDR2 YFSETQ. CDR3 length: 14 amino acids. With V trimmed by 7 bases and J by 5 bases, 12 bases remained unmatched. The CDR3 reads CASVQEQGSHEQYF. In DNA form, the CDR3 reads TGCGCCAGCGTCCAAGAACAGGGGTCCCACGAGCAGTACTTC.

The chain is built from TRBV10-2 and TRBJ2-2; D is uncertain. Germline lookup yields CDR1 WSHSY and CDR2 SAAADI. The CDR3 runs to 12 residues. Trimming shortened V by 4 bases and J by 3 bases, and 3 bases separated the two germline ends. CDR3 in DNA: TGCGCCAGCAGTGTGGACACCGGGGAGCTGTTTTTT. Translated, it gives CASSVDTGELFF.

The chain uses TRBV2 and TRBJ1-6; D gene ambiguous. Germline values: CDR1 SNHLY, CDR2 FYNNEI. CDR3 size: 17 residues. V gave up 6 bases and J gave up 5 bases, with 20 bases separating them. CDR3 sequence (DNA): TGTGCCAGCAGGAGGAATGCCGGGTTGAAAAATAATTCACCCCTCCACTTT. It specifies CASRRNAGLKNNSPLHF.

This clone has only one observation. J is TRBJ2-1 and V is TRBV24-1, with D uncertain. CDR1 and CDR2 (germline): KGHDR, SFDVKD. Trimming took 2 bases from V and 3 from J, leaving 4 bases between them. CDR3 length equals 13 residues. DNA for the CDR3: TGTGCCACCAGTGATTCCGACTACAATGAGCAGTTCTTC. Protein: CATSDSDYNEQFF.

The chain carries TRBV2 and TRBJ1-5; D is possibly TRBD1 (5 bases). This CDR3 region has 15 residues. Looked up from germline, CDR1 is SNHLY and CDR2 is FYNNEI. Trimming cost V 7 bases and J 5 bases, with 18 bases left between them. The CDR3 protein is CASNRGGGRDQPQHF. The CDR3 DNA follows: TGTGCCAGCAACCGGGGGGGAGGCAGGGATCAGCCCCAGCATTTT.

The J gene is TRBJ2-1, the V gene TRBV3-1 (or the pseudogene TRBV3-2), with TRBD2 matching 7 bases. This CDR3 region has 15 residues. The V and J ends lost 3 bases and 10 bases, in that order; junction bases with no gene match: 12. The germline gives CDR1 LGHDT, CDR2 YNNKEL (reference sequence). CDR3 in amino acids: CASSHQVGGPGEQFF. For the CDR3, the DNA is TGTGCCAGCAGCCACCAGGTGGGAGGGCCAGGGGAGCAGTTCTTC.

In this sample, this clone turned up a few times. The CDR3 is CASSYPGTGGNTIYF. CDR3 DNA: TGTGCCAGCAGTTACCCCGGGACGGGTGGAAACACCATATATTTT. The chain is built from TRBV6-6 and TRBJ1-3; weak D call: TRBD1 (5 bases). CDR3 length: 15 residues. Between the trimmed V and J ends, which lost 2 bases and 3 bases, there was a span of 11 bases. The germline V gene encodes CDR1 MNHNY and CDR2 SVGAGI (reference sequence).

The genes are TRBV28 and TRBJ2-1; 8 nucleotides match TRBD1. Germline lookup yields CDR1 MDHEN and CDR2 SYDVKM. Trimming cost V 6 bases and J 8 bases; bases outside gene matches: 6. The length of the CDR3 is 13 residues. CDR3 in DNA: TGTGCCAGCAGGACAGGGGCGTTTGATGAGCAGTTCTTC. This encodes CASRTGAFDEQFF.

V is TRBV5-1 and J is TRBJ1-4; D is undetermined. The V end lost 4 bases, the J end lost 5 bases, and 15 bases lay between the germline ends. There are 15 residues in the CDR3. Per the germline V gene, CDR1 is SGHRS and CDR2 is YFSETQ. The CDR3: CASSIGWTENEKLFF. The CDR3 nucleotides read TGCGCCAGCAGCATTGGGTGGACGGAAAATGAAAAACTGTTTTTT.

This chain links TRBV6-5 with TRBJ2-7; D is undetermined. The CDR3 covers 11 residues. Germline CDR1 reads MNHEY; CDR2 reads SVGAGI. The V end was cut by 8 bases, the J end by 5 bases, with 10 bases between. The chain's CDR3 is CASGRADEQYF. The CDR3 DNA reads as TGTGCCAGCGGTCGCGCGGACGAGCAGTACTTC.

This rearrangement joins TRBV4-2 to TRBJ2-7; a possible D gene is TRBD1 (6 bases). Germline values: CDR1 LGHNA, CDR2 YNFKEQ. The ends were cut back, 4 bases at V and 5 bases at J, with 15 bases in the middle. The CDR3 runs to 14 residues. The CDR3 DNA is TGTGCCAGCAGCCCAAACCGGGACACCCACGAGCAGTACTTC. Protein product: CASSPNRDTHEQYF.

This clone was seen a few times. The chain joins TRBV12-3 or TRBV12-4 to TRBJ1-1; D is unresolved. This CDR3 region has 12 residues. Trimming took off 7 bases at V and 5 bases at J, with 11 bases between the two ends. The CDR3 spells CASNLSGTEAFF. CDR3 nucleotides: TGTGCCAGCAACCTTAGTGGAACTGAAGCTTTCTTT.

The chain couples TRBV5-1 to TRBJ2-5; D not resolved. V lost 3 bases, J lost 5 bases, and 14 bases lay in between. The germline gives CDR1 SGHRS, CDR2 YFSETQ. The CDR3 spans 14 residues. The CDR3 protein is CASSSTITKETQYF. CDR3 coding DNA: TGCGCCAGCAGCTCTACAATTACCAAGGAGACCCAGTACTTC.

The V call is TRBV3-1 (or the pseudogene TRBV3-2), the J call TRBJ2-1; 13 bases line up with TRBD2. Germline values: CDR1 LGHDT, CDR2 YNNKEL (reference sequence). J gave up 9 bases and V 4 bases, and 6 bases lay outside the gene matches. CDR3 length: 15 amino acids. The DNA for the CDR3 is TGTGCCAGCAGCCGGACTAGCGGGAGACTAGCTGAGCAGTTCTTC. Translating gives CASSRTSGRLAEQFF.

The gene calls are TRBV27 and TRBJ1-4; possibly TRBD1 for D (5 bases). CDR1 MNHEY and CDR2 SMNVEV come from the germline V gene (reference sequence). V was trimmed by 6 bases and J by 13 bases, leaving 21 bases between them. CDR3 length equals 14 residues. The CDR3: CASSRDPRVSLLFF. The CDR3 region has the DNA TGTGCCAGCAGCCGGGACCCTAGGGTTTCTTTACTGTTTTTT. Variable domain in full (rest from reference TRBV27 and TRBJ1-4): EAQVTQNPRYLITVTGKKLTVTCSQNMNHEYMSWYRQDPGLGLRQIYYSMNVEVTDKGDVPEGYKVSRKEKRNFPLILESPSPNQTSLYFCASSRDPRVSLLFFGSGTQLSVL.

The V and J genes are TRBV30 and TRBJ2-3, with D possibly matching TRBD2 (5 bases). V dropped 0 bases and J dropped 5 bases, with 12 bases sitting between them. CDR3 length: 14 amino acids. Germline loops: CDR1 GTSNPN, CDR2 SVGIG (reference sequence). In DNA form, the CDR3 reads TGTGCCTGGAGTGTATATCGGGCGGGAGATACGCAGTATTTT. Translating gives CAWSVYRAGDTQYF.

The rearrangement links TRBV5-1 to TRBJ2-5; 12 positions agree with TRBD2. The CDR3 length is 18 residues. The germline V gene has CDR1 SGHRS and CDR2 YFSETQ. V lost 0 bases and J lost 2; bases outside the gene matches: 8. The CDR3 is CASSLAAGLAGSQETQYF. The CDR3, as DNA: TGCGCCAGCAGCTTGGCGGCCGGACTAGCGGGATCTCAAGAGACCCAGTACTTC.

The sample holds one count of this clone. This rearrangement joins TRBV29-1 to TRBJ2-7; TRBD2 matches 8 bases. The junction had 7 bases not matched to a gene; V was cut back by 6 bases and J by 0 bases. The V gene's germline CDR1 is SQVTM and CDR2 ANQGSEA. The CDR3 length is 14 residues. CDR3 amino acids: CSVYLSGSSYEQYF. DNA for the CDR3: TGCAGCGTATACTTGAGCGGGAGCTCCTACGAGCAGTACTTC.

This clone was detected only a few times. CDR3 amino acids: CASSPTGTANQPQHF. DNA of the CDR3: TGTGCCAGCAGCCCAACCGGGACAGCAAATCAGCCCCAGCATTTT. The chain recombines TRBV7-2 with TRBJ1-5, with 7 bases aligning to TRBD1. This CDR3 is built from 15 residues. V lost 5 bases, J lost 4 bases, and 8 bases stayed unmatched. Germline V CDR1 and CDR2: SGHTA, FQGNSA.

This clone was picked up one time. The V and J genes are TRBV7-8 and TRBJ2-3, with D possibly being TRBD1 or TRBD2 (5 bases each). V was cut by 5 bases and J by 1 base, with 19 bases left in between. The CDR3 runs 17 residues. Germline V gives CDR1 SGHVS, CDR2 FQNEAQ. The CDR3 loop is CASSVGSWGFGTDTQYF. DNA of the CDR3: TGTGCCAGCAGCGTCGGTTCCTGGGGGTTCGGCACAGATACGCAGTATTTT.

This clone turned up a few times. The rearrangement joins TRBV4-1 to TRBJ2-2, with D unclear. CDR3 size: 14 residues. Per the germline V gene, CDR1 is MGHRA and CDR2 is YSYEKL. Trimming removed 1 base from V and 3 bases from J, with 6 bases in between. The chain's CDR3 is CASSQGRDTGELFF. The CDR3 DNA is TGCGCCAGCAGCCAAGGAAGAGACACCGGGGAGCTGTTTTTT.

The rearrangement links TRBV6-5 to TRBJ1-3; no firm D call. V lost 8 bases to trimming and J lost 0 bases, with 14 bases between them. The length of the CDR3 is 15 residues. Germline-derived CDR1 and CDR2 are MNHEY and SVGAGI. The CDR3 loop reads CASFESGSSGNTIYF. DNA of the CDR3: TGTGCCAGCTTCGAATCGGGGTCCTCTGGAAACACCATATATTTT.

The gene calls are TRBV5-1 and TRBJ2-2; possible D gene TRBD1, 5 bases. Looked up from germline, CDR1 is SGHRS and CDR2 is YFSETQ. This CDR3 has 16 residues. V was clipped by 3 bases and J by 4 bases, with 16 bases between them. Written as DNA, the CDR3 is TGCGCCAGCAGCTCCCGGACAATAGGTTTCACCGGGGAGCTGTTTTTT. It encodes CASSSRTIGFTGELFF.

This rearrangement joins TRBV5-4 to TRBJ2-4, with D possibly matching TRBD2 (6 bases). Germline loops: CDR1 SGHNT, CDR2 YYREEE (reference sequence). The CDR3 extends over 20 amino acids. Trimming pared 3 bases from V and 0 bases from J, leaving 25 bases between. The CDR3 spells CASSWGGDSSFNIAKNIQYF. CDR3 in DNA: TGTGCCAGCAGCTGGGGTGGGGACTCTTCCTTTAACATAGCCAAAAACATTCAGTACTTC.

V usage is TRBV2 and J usage is TRBJ1-1; 7 bases line up with TRBD1. The CDR3 has 13 amino acids. The V gene's germline CDR1 is SNHLY and CDR2 FYNNEI. With 7 bases clipped from V and 9 bases from J, the junction kept 11 bases outside the gene matches. CDR3 protein: CASNEGGLRQAFF. DNA of the CDR3: TGTGCCAGCAACGAAGGGGGCCTTAGGCAAGCTTTCTTT. Supplemented by reference TRBV2 and TRBJ1-1, the full variable domain reads EPEVTQTPSHQVTQMGQEVILRCVPISNHLYFYWYRQILGQKVEFLVSFYNNEISEKSEIFDDQFSVERPDGSNFTLKIRSTKLEDSAMYFCASNEGGLRQAFFGQGTRLTVV.

In this sample, this clone turned up once. The genes are TRBV24-1 and TRBJ2-3, with no clear D. Trimming took 5 bases from V and 1 from J, leaving 9 bases between them. CDR3 length equals 14 residues. Germline V gives CDR1 KGHDR, CDR2 SFDVKD. CDR3 nucleotide sequence: TGTGCCACCAGTGCGATAGGAGGCACAGATACGCAGTATTTT. Its translation: CATSAIGGTDTQYF.